Presented here are 17 T cell receptor beta chains from one specimen sequenced in a study of neurological immune-mediated disorders. Time point reported: longitudinal time-point 3. One entry per CDR3 protein, called by TCRdb with MiXCR from the 5' RACE reads. This sample has about 45,000 distinct CDR3 sequences, with roughly 12% found just once. The sample taken for sequencing was PBMCs. All receptors come from a man aged 25-45 years in good health.

This clonotype was counted many times. J is TRBJ2-7 and V is TRBV5-1; 7 positions match TRBD2. Germline lookup yields CDR1 SGHRS and CDR2 YFSETQ. After removal of 0 bases from V and 2 bases from J, the junction contained 5 bases not matched to a gene. This CDR3 comprises 15 residues. CDR3 in amino acids: CASSLAASGPYEQYF. The CDR3 DNA follows: TGCGCCAGCAGCTTGGCGGCTAGCGGTCCCTACGAGCAGTACTTC.

This clonotype was detected ten times or more. V gene TRBV20-1 combines with J gene TRBJ2-7, with D unresolved. Trimming took off 0 bases at V and 3 bases at J, with 15 bases between the two ends. The germline V gene encodes CDR1 DFQATT and CDR2 SNEGSKA (reference sequence). There are 15 residues in the CDR3. CDR3 nucleotide sequence: TGCAGTGCTAGAGATCCGGAGAGAATGAGCTACGAGCAGTACTTC. Translating gives CSARDPERMSYEQYF.

This clonotype was seen at least ten times. This CDR3 reads CSALSTGGARLNEQYF. The CDR3 nucleotides read TGCAGTGCCCTTTCCACAGGGGGAGCGAGGCTAAACGAGCAGTACTTC. The genes are TRBV20-1 and TRBJ2-7; 8 nucleotides agree with TRBD1. Germline CDR1 is DFQATT and CDR2 is SNEGSKA (reference sequence). V shed 6 bases and J 5 bases; nucleotides not matched to a gene: 18. The CDR3 consists of 16 residues.

This clonotype appeared many times. V gene TRBV7-9 combines with J gene TRBJ2-7, with D unclear. The CDR3 sequence is 11 residues long. Germline CDR1 SEHNR, CDR2 FQNEAQ (reference sequence). Between the trimmed V and J ends, which lost 4 bases and 4 bases, there was a span of 5 bases. CDR3 protein: CASSYAYEQYF. The CDR3 coding sequence is TGTGCCAGCAGCTATGCGTACGAGCAGTACTTC.

This clonotype was found many times. The V and J genes are TRBV28 and TRBJ2-7; 8 bases fit TRBD1. J was trimmed by 4 bases and V by 5 bases; bases with no gene match: 1. This CDR3 region has 12 residues. Germline V lookup: CDR1 MDHEN, CDR2 SYDVKM. The CDR3 spells CASSDRGYEQYF. In DNA form, the CDR3 reads TGTGCCAGCAGTGACAGGGGTTACGAGCAGTACTTC. The entire variable domain, with the rest obtained from reference TRBV28 and TRBJ2-7, is as follows: DVKVTQSSRYLVKRTGEKVFLECVQDMDHENMFWYRQDPGLGLRLIYFSYDVKMKEKGDIPEGYSVSREKKERFSLILESASTNQTSMYLCASSDRGYEQYFGPGTRLTVT.

This clonotype showed up many times. This chain uses TRBV7-9 with TRBJ2-1; D is unresolved. Germline V gene data show CDR1 as SEHNR and CDR2 as FQNEAQ (reference sequence). The CDR3 covers 14 residues. Deletions cut 3 bases from V and 0 bases from J, with 6 bases between. The CDR3 loop reads CASSFQSSYNEQFF. In nucleotides, the CDR3 is TGTGCCAGCAGCTTCCAGAGCTCCTACAATGAGCAGTTCTTC.

The chain carries TRBV5-1 and TRBJ2-7; D perhaps matches TRBD1 (6 bases). The germline V gene encodes CDR1 SGHRS and CDR2 YFSETQ. The V end was cut by 0 bases, the J end by 0 bases, with 7 bases between. This CDR3 spans 14 amino acids. CDR3 region: CASSLGTVSYEQYF. The CDR3 DNA sequence: TGCGCCAGCAGCTTGGGGACAGTCTCCTACGAGCAGTACTTC.

This clonotype occurred many times. V and J are TRBV20-1 and TRBJ2-1; possibly TRBD1 for D (6 bases). The germline V gene encodes CDR1 DFQATT and CDR2 SNEGSKA (reference sequence). The CDR3 runs to 15 residues. V was pared by 0 bases and J by 8 bases, with 17 bases between. The CDR3 loop is CSARDSRDTTHEQFF. The CDR3 DNA follows: TGCAGTGCTAGAGATTCGAGGGACACGACCCATGAGCAGTTCTTC.

Notes on this clonotype: This may arise from a read error, as a much more abundant clone is one base away. This CDR3 fails to terminate in the conserved phenylalanine or tryptophan, so it likely reflects a read error. The chain has TRBV20-1 and TRBJ2-1; D ambiguous. This CDR3 spans 11 amino acids. Germline-derived CDR1 and CDR2 are DFQATT and SNEGSKA (reference sequence). Trimming removed 3 bases at V and 3 bases at J, with 3 bases between. The CDR3 region is CSASFYNEQFL. DNA of the CDR3: TGCAGTGCTAGTTTCTACAATGAGCAGTTCCTC.

This sequence joins TRBV7-6 and TRBJ1-1; D is uncertain. Germline lookup yields CDR1 SGHVS and CDR2 FNYEAQ. The CDR3 is made up of 14 amino acids. Deletions cut 3 bases from V and 3 bases from J, with 11 bases between. This CDR3 is CASSLGGIHTEAFF. CDR3 bases: TGTGCCAGCAGCTTGGGAGGGATCCACACTGAAGCTTTCTTT.

This clonotype showed up many times. The chain has TRBV5-1 and TRBJ2-3, with D possibly being TRBD2 (6 bases). The germline V gene has CDR1 SGHRS and CDR2 YFSETQ. Trimming removed 6 bases from V and 0 bases from J, with 17 bases in between. CDR3 size: 16 residues. CDR3 nucleotides: TGCGCCAGCACCTACACGAGCGGGCCTAGCACAGATACGCAGTATTTT. This gives the protein CASTYTSGPSTDTQYF.

This clonotype came up many times. Here the CDR3 DNA reads TGCAGTGCTAGAGCTAGCGGGAGTGCGAACACCGGGGAGCTGTTTTTT. Its protein is CSARASGSANTGELFF. V gene TRBV20-1 combines with J gene TRBJ2-2; 10 positions match TRBD2. Trimming removed 1 base from V and 0 bases from J; junction bases left unmatched: 2. The CDR3 covers 16 residues. Germline CDR1 is DFQATT and CDR2 is SNEGSKA (reference sequence).

The chain employs TRBV29-1 and TRBJ2-7; D is unclear. Germline CDR1 and CDR2: SQVTM and ANQGSEA. Trimming stripped 5 bases from V and 6 bases from J, with 11 bases between. The CDR3 contains 11 residues. For the CDR3, the DNA is TGCAGCGTTCTTGTCTTGGGCGAGCAGTACTTC. Translation: CSVLVLGEQYF.

This clonotype was seen at least ten times. This chain links TRBV29-1 with TRBJ2-4; TRBD1 aligns across 7 bases. Germline V CDR1 and CDR2: SQVTM, ANQGSEA. The V gene end was trimmed by 4 bases and the J gene end by 0 bases; junction bases not matched to a gene: 3. This CDR3 has 14 residues. The CDR3 loop is CSVGTGSAKNIQYF. The CDR3 nucleotides are TGCAGCGTTGGGACAGGCTCAGCCAAAAACATTCAGTACTTC.

In its sample, this clonotype was seen many times. The V gene is TRBV5-1, the J gene TRBJ2-3; D remains unclear. CDR3 length: 14 residues. In germline, CDR1 is SGHRS, CDR2 YFSETQ. V was clipped by 2 bases and J by 5 bases, with 12 bases between them. The CDR3 reads CASSFNNRGDTQYF. CDR3 sequence (DNA): TGCGCCAGCAGCTTTAATAACCGCGGAGATACGCAGTATTTT. The full variable domain, completed using reference TRBV5-1 and TRBJ2-3, is KAGVTQTPRYLIKTRGQQVTLSCSPISGHRSVSWYQQTPGQGLQFLFEYFSETQRNKGNFPGRFSGRQFSNSRSEMNVSTLELGDSALYLCASSFNNRGDTQYFGPGTRLTVL.

The sample holds many counts of this clonotype. The genes are TRBV29-1 and TRBJ2-5, with 8 nucleotides matching TRBD1. The germline gives CDR1 SQVTM, CDR2 ANQGSEA. Unmatched junction bases numbered 8, after V lost 6 bases and J lost 5 bases. The CDR3 runs to 13 residues. CDR3 sequence reads: CSVWDRSRETQYF. DNA of the CDR3: TGCAGCGTATGGGACAGGTCCAGGGAGACCCAGTACTTC.

This clonotype was recorded at least ten times. The J gene is TRBJ1-5, the V gene TRBV7-9; 8 bases line up with TRBD1. J was trimmed by 4 bases and V by 5 bases; bases with no gene match: 7. The CDR3 contains 15 residues. The germline V gene has CDR1 SEHNR and CDR2 FQNEAQ (reference sequence). The CDR3 is CASSPPGQANQPQHF. CDR3 DNA: TGTGCCAGCAGCCCACCGGGACAGGCGAATCAGCCCCAGCATTTT.